What follows are 8 T cell receptor beta chains derived from one specimen sequenced in a study of blood T cell repertoires in COVID-19. Sequenced by immunoSEQ multiplex PCR; TCRdb stores in-frame clones only, minus some. The table shows about 430,000 clones, with about 90% occurring only once. Sequenced: peripheral blood. The receptors originated from a man between 18 and 35 years old with COVID-19, enrolled during active disease.

V usage is TRBV11-2 and J usage is TRBJ2-7; tentative D call: TRBD1 (5 bases). Germline V gene data show CDR1 as SGHAT and CDR2 as FQNNGV. The CDR3 is 15 amino acids. Trimming shortened V by 0 bases and J by 4 bases, and 13 bases separated the two germline ends. CDR3 protein: CASSLDISRVYEQYF. The CDR3 DNA is TGTGCCAGCAGCTTAGATATTAGCAGGGTATACGAGCAGTACTTC. Full variable domain (rest looked up from reference TRBV11-2 and TRBJ2-7): EAGVAQSPRYKIIEKRQSVAFWCNPISGHATLYWYQQILGQGPKLLIQFQNNGVVDDSQLPKDRFSAERLKGVDSTLKIQPAKLEDSAVYLCASSLDISRVYEQYFGPGTRLTVT.

The V call is TRBV19, the J call TRBJ2-6; the D gene is possibly TRBD2 (5 bases). Germline V gives CDR1 LNHDA, CDR2 SQIVND (reference sequence). The CDR3 runs 16 residues. Trimming took 5 bases from V and 0 from J, leaving 11 bases between them. The CDR3 reads CASSRGLGSGANVLTF. CDR3 sequence (DNA): TGTGCCAGTAGTCGGGGATTGGGCTCTGGGGCCAACGTCCTGACTTTC.

The V gene is TRBV2, the J gene TRBJ1-2, with 10 positions matching TRBD1. CDR3 size: 19 residues. CDR1 is SNHLY and CDR2 is FYNNEI in the germline V gene. The V gene end was trimmed by 2 bases and the J gene end by 5 bases; junction bases not matched to a gene: 17. CDR3 region: CASSEPSFGLGTGDYGYTF. The DNA of the CDR3 is TGTGCCAGCAGTGAACCGTCGTTTGGATTGGGGACAGGGGATTATGGCTACACCTTC.

The gene calls are TRBV6-5 and TRBJ2-7, with TRBD1 as a possible D gene (5 bases). The germline V gene encodes CDR1 MNHEY and CDR2 SVGAGI. The V end lost 3 bases, the J end lost 2 bases, and 14 bases lay between the germline ends. The CDR3 covers 15 residues. The CDR3 here is CASSYVAGLTYEQYF. The DNA of the CDR3 is TGTGCCAGCAGTTATGTGGCAGGGTTAACCTACGAGCAGTACTTC.

The V and J genes are TRBV11-1 and TRBJ2-1; maybe TRBD1 (6 bases). Trimming stripped 1 base from V and 4 bases from J, with 8 bases between. This CDR3 is 14 amino acids long. Germline CDR1 reads SGHAT; CDR2 reads FQDESV (reference sequence). The chain's CDR3 is CASSLETGYNEQFF. The CDR3 nucleotides read TGTGCCAGCAGCTTAGAAACAGGGTACAATGAGCAGTTCTTC.

The chain links TRBV27 to TRBJ2-3; D perhaps matches TRBD2 (6 bases). The germline V gene has CDR1 MNHEY and CDR2 SMNVEV (reference sequence). The CDR3 extends over 14 amino acids. Trimming cost V 10 bases and J 0 bases, with 14 bases left between them. CDR3 sequence (DNA): TGTGCCACCTCCGGGACTCGGAGCACAGATACGCAGTATTTT. This translates into CATSGTRSTDTQYF.

This chain joins TRBV7-9 and TRBJ1-2, with TRBD1 identical over 10 bases. CDR1 and CDR2 (germline): SEHNR, FQNEAQ (reference sequence). V gave up 2 bases and J gave up 7 bases; unmatched junction bases: 10. The CDR3 extends over 16 amino acids. The CDR3 region is CASSLPQHRDRGGYTF. CDR3 coding DNA: TGTGCCAGCAGCTTACCCCAACACCGGGACAGGGGTGGCTACACCTTC.

This chain connects TRBV20-1 to TRBJ1-1, with TRBD1 matching over 9 bases. Trimming took 3 bases from V and 5 from J; bases not matched to a gene: 13. Germline CDR1 is DFQATT and CDR2 is SNEGSKA (reference sequence). The CDR3 has 16 residues. Here the CDR3 DNA reads TGCAGTGCTAGTCAACCGGGACAGGGTAGAAGAACTGAAGCTTTCTTT. Protein product: CSASQPGQGRRTEAFF.